This TCR beta chain is from a study of blood T cell repertoires in COVID-19. Study summary: Italy, Spain and the United States were the sources of the convalescent and acute COVID-19 samples. T cells, B-cell-depleted T cells, or PBMCs provided the cDNA or gDNA that served as material.

Under the authors' procedure: The assay estimated nucleated cells by amplifying reference gene primers. Data came from immunoSEQ multiplex PCR; TCRdb stores just in-frame clones and leaves some out. V and J calls and clone size are given by that table; D and trimming were obtained from the DNA. The table lists approximately 360,000 clones, around 90% of them singletons, with about 6.8% in the top ten. V was shortened by 1 base and J by 4 bases, with 15 bases between the two germline ends. This CDR3 has 16 residues. Germline V gene data show CDR1 as LGHNA and CDR2 as YNFKEQ. J is TRBJ2-3 and V is TRBV4-2, with TRBD2 as a possible D gene (7 bases). Sequences were obtained from peripheral blood. The TCR originated in a man aged 18 to 35 with active or convalescent COVID-19. The CDR3 sequence is CASSQASLGGADTQYF. The CDR3 nucleotides read TGTGCCAGCAGCCAAGCTTCCCTAGGGGGGGCAGATACGCAGTATTTT.